One and the same sample provided the 26 T cell receptor beta chains below, sequenced in a study of T cell repertoires in aging, cancer and after chemotherapy. The template was genomic DNA from peripheral blood, not RNA. Rearranged V-D-J TRB sequences were amplified with a mixed TRB-A/B primer pool. TCRdb fed the multiplex PCR reads into MiXCR, producing one record per CDR3 protein. This sample has some 8,200 distinct CDR3 sequences; more than 25% occur once, and the top ten carry less than 4.5%. The sample taken for sequencing was blood. The source is a human donor in good health.

Relative to its sample, this clonotype is medium-sized (0.01 to 0.1%). This chain uses TRBV6-4 with TRBJ1-6; no clear D. Deletions cut 2 bases from V and 7 bases from J, with 12 bases between. The CDR3 has 15 amino acids. CDR1 and CDR2 (germline): MRHNA, SNTAGT. The CDR3 bases are TGTGCCAGCAGTGACACGGGTATAGGCAATTCACCCCTCCACTTT. This encodes CASSDTGIGNSPLHF.

The chain links TRBV6-5 to TRBJ1-2, with 8 bases identical to TRBD1. The V segment lost 6 bases and the J segment 8 bases; nucleotides outside the gene matches: 5. The CDR3 contains 12 residues. CDR1 is MNHEY, CDR2 SVGAGI, per germline. The CDR3 nucleotides are TGTGCCAGCAGCCAGGGGGCGCGGGGCTACACCTTC. It is translated as CASSQGARGYTF.

The gene calls are TRBV5-1 and TRBJ2-3; perhaps TRBD2 as D (6 bases). Germline CDR1 is SGHRS and CDR2 is YFSETQ. The CDR3 runs to 14 residues. Trimming took 4 bases from V and 1 from J, leaving 10 bases between them. As DNA, the CDR3 is TGCGCCAGCAGCGGGGTAGCGGGCACAGATACGCAGTATTTT. It is translated as CASSGVAGTDTQYF.

The chain uses TRBV7-9 and TRBJ2-3; TRBD1 agrees at 7 bases. Germline V gene lookup returns CDR1 SEHNR and CDR2 FQNEAQ (reference sequence). V lost 1 base to trimming and J lost 0 bases; unmatched junction nucleotides: 10. The CDR3 contains 18 residues. In nucleotides, the CDR3 is TGTGCCAGCAGCTTAGTTGCTCCGGGACAGTTTAGCACAGATACGCAGTATTTT. This gives the protein CASSLVAPGQFSTDTQYF.

This clonotype rates as medium-sized. The rearrangement links TRBV20-1 to TRBJ2-1; D may be TRBD2 (5 bases). This CDR3 has 16 residues. Trimming took off 0 bases at V and 0 bases at J, with 12 bases between the two ends. CDR1 and CDR2 (germline): DFQATT, SNEGSKA (reference sequence). The CDR3 is CSARDLGGNSYNEQFF. Here the CDR3 DNA reads TGCAGTGCTAGAGATCTCGGAGGAAACTCCTACAATGAGCAGTTCTTC.

This clonotype has only one observation. This rearrangement joins TRBV20-1 to TRBJ2-1; 11 bases agree with TRBD2. The CDR3 covers 15 residues. From germline, CDR1 is DFQATT and CDR2 SNEGSKA (reference sequence). J lost 6 bases, V lost 3 bases, and 7 bases had no gene match. CDR3 DNA: TGCAGTGCTAGTCGTTCTAGCGGGGGGCCCAATGAGCAGTTCTTC. Its translation: CSASRSSGGPNEQFF.

The V call is TRBV5-6, the J call TRBJ2-6; D uncertain. The germline V gene encodes CDR1 SGHDT and CDR2 YYEEEE. This CDR3 has 16 amino acids. V lost 1 base, J lost 0 bases, and 8 bases lay in between. CDR3 DNA sequence: TGTGCCAGCAGCTTGAGTACCACCTCTGGGGCCAACGTCCTGACTTTC. Amino acid sequence: CASSLSTTSGANVLTF. Full variable domain (rest looked up from reference TRBV5-6 and TRBJ2-6): DAGVTQSPTHLIKTRGQQVTLRCSPKSGHDTVSWYQQALGQGPQFIFQYYEEEERQRGNFPDRFSGHQFPNYSSELNVNALLLGDSALYLCASSLSTTSGANVLTFGAGSRLTVL.

This chain connects TRBV5-4 to TRBJ1-2; D is unclear. Germline V CDR1 and CDR2: SGHNT, YYREEE (reference sequence). This CDR3 is built from 12 residues. The V end lost 3 bases, the J end lost 11 bases, and 14 bases lay between the germline ends. The CDR3, as DNA: TGTGCCAGCAGCTGGGAAAAGTCGGGATACACCTTC. This gives the protein CASSWEKSGYTF. The variable domain in full, completed from reference TRBV5-4 and TRBJ1-2, reads ETGVTQSPTHLIKTRGQQVTLRCSSQSGHNTVSWYQQALGQGPQFIFQYYREEENGRGNFPPRFSGLQFPNYSSELNVNALELDDSALYLCASSWEKSGYTFGSGTRLTVV.

This clonotype appeared a few times. The chain is built from TRBV7-6 and TRBJ2-1; 12 positions match TRBD1. With 1 base clipped from V and 5 bases from J, the junction kept 9 bases outside the gene matches. The germline gives CDR1 SGHVS, CDR2 FNYEAQ. There are 18 residues in the CDR3. The CDR3 coding sequence is TGTGCCAGCAGCTTAGAAATGACCGGGACAGGGGGCAACAATGAGCAGTTCTTC. Its translation is CASSLEMTGTGGNNEQFF. Full variable domain (rest looked up from reference TRBV7-6 and TRBJ2-1): GAGVSQSPRYKVTKRGQDVALRCDPISGHVSLYWYRQALGQGPEFLTYFNYEAQQDKSGLPNDRFSAERPEGSISTLTIQRTEQRDSAMYRCASSLEMTGTGGNNEQFFGPGTRLTVL.

For this clonotype: One base away lies a much larger clone, so this may be a sequencing read error. The chain combines TRBV19 with TRBJ2-3; no clear D. Trimming pared 6 bases from V and 1 base from J, leaving 17 bases between. The CDR3 totals 16 residues. Germline V lookup: CDR1 LNHDA, CDR2 SQIVND (reference sequence). The CDR3 region has the DNA TGTGCCAGTAGCACCGTTAGACGAGGCGGCACAGATACGCAGTATTTT. Encoded protein: CASSTVRRGGTDTQYF. Filled out from reference TRBV19 and TRBJ2-3, the complete variable domain reads DGGITQSPKYLFRKEGQNVTLSCEQNLNHDAMYWYRQDPGQGLRLIYYSQIVNDFQKGDIAEGYSVSREKKESFPLTVTSAQKNPTAFYLCASSTVRRGGTDTQYFGPGTRLTVL.

This chain connects TRBV30 to TRBJ1-2; 8 nucleotides match TRBD1. The V segment lost 1 base and the J segment 6 bases; nucleotides outside the gene matches: 4. The CDR3 runs 13 residues. Germline V gene sequence: CDR1 GTSNPN, CDR2 SVGIG (reference sequence). CDR3 nucleotides: TGTGCCTGGAGTGCAGGGGGCTGGAATGGCTACACCTTC. Protein sequence: CAWSAGGWNGYTF.

This clonotype was observed once. This clone may be a read error of a much larger clone one base away. The gene calls are TRBV29-1 and TRBJ1-2; TRBD1 is a possible D gene (5 bases). The CDR3 spans 11 residues. V lost 3 bases to trimming and J lost 8 bases, with 10 bases between them. The germline CDR1 and CDR2 sequences are SQVTM and ANQGSEA. As DNA, the CDR3 is TGCAGCGTTGATTCGGGGGAGGGCTACACCTTC. Encoded protein: CSVDSGEGYTF.

V gene TRBV7-2 combines with J gene TRBJ1-2; unclear D gene. The germline V gene has CDR1 SGHTA and CDR2 FQGNSA. V lost 1 base and J 8 bases, leaving 8 bases between the germline ends. The CDR3 runs 12 residues. Here the CDR3 reads CASSLEDGGYTF. Here the CDR3 DNA reads TGTGCCAGCAGCTTAGAAGACGGCGGCTACACCTTC.

This clonotype turned up a few times. The chain joins TRBV30 to TRBJ2-5, with TRBD2 matching 9 bases. J was trimmed by 2 bases and V by 6 bases; bases with no gene match: 10. The CDR3 length is 15 residues. Germline CDR1 is GTSNPN and CDR2 is SVGIG (reference sequence). In DNA form, the CDR3 reads TGTGCCTGTGGCGGGGGGGCCTTTGGGCAAGAGACCCAGTACTTC. Protein sequence: CACGGGAFGQETQYF.

This clonotype is categorized as medium-sized. The chain uses TRBV6-5 and TRBJ2-3; a weak D match, TRBD1 (6 bases). The V gene's germline CDR1 is MNHEY and CDR2 SVGAGI. V was shortened by 0 bases and J by 8 bases, with 21 bases between the two germline ends. This CDR3 has 17 amino acids. DNA of the CDR3: TGTGCCAGCAGTTACTCGAACCTTGGGGACATCAAGGGTACGCAGTATTTT. Its translation is CASSYSNLGDIKGTQYF.

The J gene is TRBJ2-7, the V gene TRBV20-1; 7 positions match TRBD1. V was pared by 6 bases and J by 5 bases, with 19 bases of the junction left unmatched. Germline values: CDR1 DFQATT, CDR2 SNEGSKA (reference sequence). The CDR3 sequence is 16 residues long. CDR3 sequence: CSARIPGQGVRDEQYF. The CDR3 nucleotides are TGCAGTGCCCGGATCCCGGGCCAGGGGGTCAGGGACGAGCAGTACTTC.

The CDR3 loop reads CASSLNGPHNEQFF. CDR3 DNA sequence: TGTGCCAGCAGCTTAAATGGTCCTCACAATGAGCAGTTCTTC. This chain links TRBV7-2 with TRBJ2-1; D is unclear. V lost 2 bases and J 5 bases, leaving 10 bases between the germline ends. The CDR3 spans 14 residues. CDR1 and CDR2 from the germline V gene are SGHTA and FQGNSA.

The sample holds a few counts of this clonotype. The chain has TRBV27 and TRBJ1-4, with D perhaps matching TRBD1 (5 bases). The CDR3 covers 14 residues. V was shortened by 8 bases and J by 2 bases, with 12 bases between the two germline ends. Germline CDR1 MNHEY, CDR2 SMNVEV (reference sequence). This CDR3 reads CASGGLWTNEKLFF. The CDR3 DNA is TGTGCCAGCGGGGGATTATGGACTAATGAAAAACTGTTTTTT.

The rearrangement joins TRBV27 to TRBJ1-6; no clear D. The CDR3 consists of 15 residues. The germline V gene encodes CDR1 MNHEY and CDR2 SMNVEV (reference sequence). Trimming stripped 9 bases from V and 0 bases from J, with 12 bases between. For the CDR3, the DNA is TGTGCCAGTTTAGTAGCGAGCTCCTATAATTCACCCCTCCACTTT. This sequence encodes CASLVASSYNSPLHF.

This clonotype is labeled medium-sized (0.01 to 0.1%). The chain uses TRBV6-2 or TRBV6-3 and TRBJ2-1, with D perhaps TRBD1 or TRBD2 (7 bases each). Germline CDR1 is MNHEY and CDR2 is SVGEGT. Trimming took 2 bases from V and 3 from J, leaving 11 bases between them. The CDR3 spans 15 residues. The CDR3 DNA is TGTGCCAGCAGTTACCAGGGGGAGGGCTACAATGAGCAGTTCTTC. Amino acids: CASSYQGEGYNEQFF.

This clonotype has only a few counts. V gene TRBV18 combines with J gene TRBJ1-1, with a possible D match to TRBD1 (5 bases). CDR1 KGHSH and CDR2 LQKENI come from the germline V gene. The CDR3 is 15 residues long. V lost 3 bases and J lost 6, with 17 bases in between. The CDR3 bases are TGTGCCAGCTCACCCCGCAGGGTCTCGAAGGCTGAAGCTTTCTTT. It encodes CASSPRRVSKAEAFF.

This clonotype was recorded only once. One junction end disagrees with the germline gene, perhaps due to a read error. The V and J genes are TRBV5-1 and TRBJ1-2; 8 bases are shared with TRBD1. Germline V gives CDR1 SGHRS, CDR2 YFSETQ. The CDR3 has 13 residues. The CDR3 sequence: CASGPTGGNGYTF. Written as DNA, the CDR3 is TGTGCCAGCGGTCCTACAGGGGGGAATGGCTACACCTTC.

The V and J genes are TRBV7-2 and TRBJ2-1; 11 bases agree with TRBD2. V gave up 4 bases and J gave up 7 bases; unmatched junction bases: 18. CDR3 size: 19 residues. Germline lookup yields CDR1 SGHTA and CDR2 FQGNSA. CDR3 amino acids: CASSSPGISGGARRNEQFF. The CDR3 coding sequence is TGTGCCAGCAGCTCGCCCGGGATTAGCGGGGGGGCCCGTAGGAATGAGCAGTTCTTC.

This clonotype came up a few times. The chain recombines TRBV19 with TRBJ1-2; D may be TRBD1 (6 bases). V lost 3 bases and J lost 2, with 13 bases in between. The germline V gene has CDR1 LNHDA and CDR2 SQIVND (reference sequence). This CDR3 contains 15 residues. CDR3 protein: CASSILGQGNYGYTF. CDR3 nucleotides: TGTGCCAGTAGTATTCTGGGGCAGGGGAACTATGGCTACACCTTC. The full variable domain, in which reference TRBV19 and TRBJ1-2 provide the parts outside the CDR3, is DGGITQSPKYLFRKEGQNVTLSCEQNLNHDAMYWYRQDPGQGLRLIYYSQIVNDFQKGDIAEGYSVSREKKESFPLTVTSAQKNPTAFYLCASSILGQGNYGYTFGSGTRLTVV.

This chain connects TRBV7-2 to TRBJ2-5; 8 bases align to TRBD1. After removal of 5 bases from V and 4 bases from J, the junction contained 6 bases not matched to a gene. Per germline, CDR1 SGHTA and CDR2 FQGNSA. The CDR3 runs 14 residues. The CDR3 sequence is CASSPGGMGETQYF. The CDR3, as DNA: TGTGCCAGCAGCCCAGGGGGCATGGGAGAGACCCAGTACTTC.

This chain links TRBV19 with TRBJ1-1; tentative D call: TRBD1 (5 bases). The CDR3 totals 14 residues. The germline V and J ends were trimmed by 7 bases and 0 bases, with 12 bases remaining between them. CDR1 LNHDA and CDR2 SQIVND come from the germline V gene (reference sequence). CDR3 sequence: CASKIAGMNTEAFF. Written as DNA, the CDR3 is TGTGCCAGTAAAATCGCAGGGATGAACACTGAAGCTTTCTTT.